Listed below are T cell receptor beta chains from one sample, sequenced in a study of vaccination and CD4 T cells after COVID-19. These receptors have no known antigen. Each CDR3 protein is one row after TCRdb ran MiXCR on the PCR reads. The sample includes roughly 20,000 distinct CDR3 sequences, about 40% of them seen just once. This material consisted of CD4+ T cells from blood, cultured in vitro, taken after SARS-CoV-2 vaccination. These receptors were taken from a human donor who had recovered from COVID-19. The CDR3 runs from the conserved cysteine through the conserved F or W. Each record gives: V gene, J gene, CDR3 protein.

v_gene: TRBV6-5
j_gene: TRBJ2-1
CDR3aa: CASSYSEWAPNEQFF

v_gene: TRBV20-1
j_gene: TRBJ1-5
CDR3aa: CSASASGSNQPQHF

v_gene: TRBV6-5
j_gene: TRBJ1-1
CDR3aa: CASSLDPGTEAFF

v_gene: TRBV6-2/TRBV6-3
j_gene: TRBJ2-1
CDR3aa: CASSLRPYNEQFF

v_gene: TRBV10-3
j_gene: TRBJ2-1
CDR3aa: CATTPGQGGSYNEQFF

v_gene: TRBV6-5
j_gene: TRBJ2-3
CDR3aa: CASSYSQGRTDTQYF

v_gene: TRBV6-5
j_gene: TRBJ1-6
CDR3aa: CASSYGQGRNSPLHF

v_gene: TRBV7-2
j_gene: TRBJ2-7
CDR3aa: CASSLGAVVSYEQYF

v_gene: TRBV7-7
j_gene: TRBJ2-7
CDR3aa: CASSLGAGNAYEQYF

v_gene: TRBV28
j_gene: TRBJ2-3
CDR3aa: CASSPQTSGDTDTQYF

v_gene: TRBV4-2
j_gene: TRBJ2-1
CDR3aa: CASSQVEQGSHEQFF

v_gene: TRBV7-9
j_gene: TRBJ1-1
CDR3aa: CASSLRRGLTEAFF

v_gene: TRBV29-1
j_gene: TRBJ2-2
CDR3aa: CSAQSGTSGRANTGELFF

v_gene: TRBV12-3/TRBV12-4
j_gene: TRBJ1-3
CDR3aa: CASGGERSGNTIYF

v_gene: TRBV20-1
j_gene: TRBJ1-5
CDR3aa: CSASDRRQPQHF

v_gene: TRBV28
j_gene: TRBJ1-3
CDR3aa: CAIQRDGNTIYF

v_gene: TRBV7-3
j_gene: TRBJ2-5
CDR3aa: CASSLWAGGGETQYF

v_gene: TRBV7-2
j_gene: TRBJ2-7
CDR3aa: CASSVIGLAGASQYEQYF

v_gene: TRBV7-2
j_gene: TRBJ1-2
CDR3aa: CASSSRDRENGYTF

v_gene: TRBV5-1
j_gene: TRBJ1-5
CDR3aa: CASSLGQGGQPQHF

v_gene: TRBV6-2/TRBV6-3
j_gene: TRBJ2-5
CDR3aa: CASRTSGRIETQYF

v_gene: TRBV20-1
j_gene: TRBJ1-2
CDR3aa: CSASSHRGGYGYTF

v_gene: TRBV6-1
j_gene: TRBJ2-3
CDR3aa: CASSPRRGQGASTDTQYF

v_gene: TRBV11-2
j_gene: TRBJ2-7
CDR3aa: CASSQTASGGSYEQYF

v_gene: TRBV4-2
j_gene: TRBJ2-2
CDR3aa: CASSQGVWQGHTGELFF

v_gene: TRBV4-2
j_gene: TRBJ2-2
CDR3aa: CASSLLNTGELFF

v_gene: TRBV7-9
j_gene: TRBJ2-7
CDR3aa: CASSRGAGGLYEQYF

v_gene: TRBV6-2/TRBV6-3
j_gene: TRBJ2-1
CDR3aa: CASRGSSYNEQFF

v_gene: TRBV19
j_gene: TRBJ1-1
CDR3aa: CASSVGVGASTEVFF

v_gene: TRBV10-2
j_gene: TRBJ2-3
CDR3aa: CASSESLAGGWTDTQYF

v_gene: TRBV20-1
j_gene: TRBJ2-2
CDR3aa: CSARGGGRGGDGELFF

v_gene: TRBV15
j_gene: TRBJ2-1
CDR3aa: CATSRESPEGDNEQFF

v_gene: TRBV2
j_gene: TRBJ1-2
CDR3aa: CASSEVFGDNPNANYGYTF

v_gene: TRBV20-1
j_gene: TRBJ1-2
CDR3aa: CSASHRVSGYTF

v_gene: TRBV7-3
j_gene: TRBJ2-1
CDR3aa: CASSLDSGGSNEQFF

v_gene: TRBV7-8
j_gene: TRBJ2-1
CDR3aa: CASSMDNLGSNEQFF

v_gene: TRBV7-2
j_gene: TRBJ1-3
CDR3aa: CASSFGQAGAGNTIYF

v_gene: TRBV20-1
j_gene: TRBJ1-3
CDR3aa: CSARDVGGGNTIYF

v_gene: TRBV28
j_gene: TRBJ2-3
CDR3aa: CASSPNRQGLADTQYF

v_gene: TRBV19
j_gene: TRBJ1-2
CDR3aa: CASSTPGQGLGYTF

v_gene: TRBV25-1
j_gene: TRBJ1-4
CDR3aa: CASSKSGQGQGLFF

v_gene: TRBV7-2
j_gene: TRBJ2-7
CDR3aa: CASSSGVGEQYF

v_gene: TRBV5-1
j_gene: TRBJ2-7
CDR3aa: CASSLGQGPEQYF